This T cell receptor (beta chain) was retrieved from a study of blood T cells in healthy people across ages. Donors ranged from about 6 to 95 years old and were healthy Caucasians in Russia. The V and J ends lost 1 base and 5 bases respectively, with 11 bases between them. Germline V CDR1 and CDR2: SGHVS, FQNEAQ. The CDR3 is 15 amino acids. The authors ran a second PCR of roughly 6 to 12 cycles using a sample-barcoded 5' primer and a J-beta primer mix. TCRdb processed the 5' RACE reads anew with MiXCR; each CDR3 protein has one entry. The data contain 800,000 to 950,000 distinct CDR3 sequences, 36% of them seen just once; the ten biggest clones take up roughly 13%. Study results and caveats: Across samples, TCR beta diversity tracked strongly with naive T cell percentage. Not knowing donor CMV status may have confounded expanded clonotype changes. A conclusive naive versus antigen-experienced comparison was prevented by the unsorted PBMCs.

This clonotype was observed a few times. Its antigen is unidentified. The gene calls are TRBV7-8 and TRBJ1-4; perhaps TRBD1 as D (5 bases). Sequenced sample: blood. The source of this sequence is a man aged 18 to 30 in good health. The CDR3 reads CASSLVGDPNEKLFF. The CDR3 DNA reads TGTGCCAGCAGCTTAGTAGGGGACCCGAATGAAAAACTGTTTTTT.